These 26 T cell receptor beta chains were all obtained from the same sample, sequenced in a study of shared clonotypes between healthy human individuals. Produced via immunoSEQ multiplex PCR; TCRdb's table is partial and in-frame only. The sample records approximately 2.5 million clones, approximately 92% being singletons. Sequenced sample: naive CD4+ T cells sorted from blood. Specified subset: CD45RA+ positively selected. The receptor source for this set is a man younger than 30 in good health.

The chain employs TRBV13 and TRBJ2-1; TRBD2 aligns across 11 bases. J gave up 4 bases and V 2 bases, and 4 bases lay outside the gene matches. In germline, CDR1 is PRHDT, CDR2 FYEKMQ (reference sequence). The CDR3 totals 16 residues. The CDR3 bases are TGTGCCAGCAGCTTATTAGGGACTAGCGGTTACAATGAGCAGTTCTTC. Amino acids: CASSLLGTSGYNEQFF. The full variable domain, in which reference TRBV13 and TRBJ2-1 provide the parts outside the CDR3, is AAGVIQSPRHLIKEKRETATLKCYPIPRHDTVYWYQQGPGQDPQFLISFYEKMQSDKGSIPDRFSAQQFSDYHSELNMSSLELGDSALYFCASSLLGTSGYNEQFFGPGTRLTVL.

This clone was seen just once. The chain couples TRBV18 to TRBJ2-2; D may be TRBD2 (5 bases). The CDR3 runs to 15 residues. Germline loops: CDR1 KGHSH, CDR2 LQKENI. V shed 3 bases and J shed 0 bases, with 8 bases lying between them. DNA for the CDR3: TGTGCCAGCTCACCCCTACTAGCGAACACCGGGGAGCTGTTTTTT. Its protein is CASSPLLANTGELFF.

V is TRBV10-2 and J is TRBJ2-7, with 12 bases that match TRBD1. This CDR3 spans 14 amino acids. Looked up from germline, CDR1 is WSHSY and CDR2 is SAAADI. The trim removed 7 bases at V and 3 bases at J, leaving 4 bases unmatched. This chain's CDR3 is CASMGQGALYEQYF. The CDR3 nucleotides are TGCGCCAGCATGGGACAGGGGGCTCTCTACGAGCAGTACTTC.

This chain's CDR3 is CASSLYPGRDEKLFF. The CDR3 coding sequence is TGTGCCAGCAGTCTTTACCCCGGGCGGGATGAAAAACTGTTTTTT. The chain uses TRBV28 and TRBJ1-4, with D uncertain. The CDR3 consists of 15 residues. V dropped 5 bases and J dropped 6 bases, with 16 bases sitting between them. Per the germline V gene, CDR1 is MDHEN and CDR2 is SYDVKM.

The V call is TRBV7-6, the J call TRBJ2-5; 9 bases map to TRBD2. The CDR3 has 16 amino acids. The germline V gene has CDR1 SGHVS and CDR2 FNYEAQ. J gave up 4 bases and V 3 bases, and 9 bases lay outside the gene matches. The CDR3 loop reads CASSFFAGTSRETQYF. The CDR3 coding sequence is TGTGCCAGCAGCTTTTTCGCTGGGACTAGCAGAGAGACCCAGTACTTC.

The V call is TRBV4-1, the J call TRBJ1-5; D is perhaps TRBD1 (6 bases). V was clipped by 0 bases and J by 10 bases, with 19 bases between them. The CDR3 covers 16 residues. Germline values: CDR1 MGHRA, CDR2 YSYEKL. CDR3 DNA sequence: TGCGCCAGCAGCCAAGAAGTAGGGGGGGTGGGTGAACCCCAGCATTTT. It translates to CASSQEVGGVGEPQHF.

V is TRBV7-8 and J is TRBJ2-7; the D gene is possibly TRBD2 (6 bases). The germline V and J ends were trimmed by 2 bases and 3 bases, with 11 bases remaining between them. Germline-derived CDR1 and CDR2 are SGHVS and FQNEAQ. The length of the CDR3 is 14 residues. CDR3 region: CASSLSRTNYEQYF. DNA of the CDR3: TGTGCCAGCAGCTTATCCCGGACTAACTACGAGCAGTACTTC.

This chain joins TRBV27 and TRBJ2-7; 8 bases are shared with TRBD1. Germline CDR1 is MNHEY and CDR2 is SMNVEV (reference sequence). The CDR3 consists of 15 residues. With V trimmed by 3 bases and J by 5 bases, 9 bases remained unmatched. DNA of the CDR3: TGTGCCAGCAGTTTCCAGGACAGGGTACACCACGAGCAGTACTTC. Protein sequence: CASSFQDRVHHEQYF.

This clone was recorded once. The limits of the CDR3 on the DNA are not certain, so only TCRdb's listed CDR3 is given. This chain joins TRBV5-6 and TRBJ1-4. CDR1 SGHDT and CDR2 YYEEEE come from the germline V gene. The CDR3 length equals 18 residues, ends included. The CDR3 reads CASSFGPGVVATNEKLFF.

This chain joins TRBV27 and TRBJ2-5; TRBD1 matches at 10 bases. The end of the DNA is better explained by TRBJ2-7, so the J call may be wrong. Germline V gene sequence: CDR1 MNHEY, CDR2 SMNVEV (reference sequence). The CDR3 runs 13 residues. The CDR3 spells CASRRTGGYEQYF. For the CDR3, the DNA is TGTGCCTCCCGACGGACAGGGGGCTACGAGCAGTACTTC.

The V gene is TRBV21-1, the J gene TRBJ2-5; the table names TRBD1, a call not compared with the DNA. TRBV21-1 is designated a pseudogene. The CDR3 extends over 21 amino acids. CDR3 coding DNA: TGTGCCAGCAGCAAAGTAATCCGGACAGGGTATATCGCCCCCCACCAAGAGACCCAGTACTTC. This sequence encodes CASSKVIRTGYIAPHQETQYF.

V usage is TRBV18 and J usage is TRBJ2-5; 10 bases match TRBD1. The V gene's germline CDR1 is KGHSH and CDR2 LQKENI. The ends lost 4 bases at V and 5 bases at J; junction bases unmatched: 7. The CDR3 has 15 amino acids. The CDR3 region is CASSQPGTGAETQYF. CDR3 nucleotides: TGTGCCAGCTCACAACCCGGGACAGGGGCCGAGACCCAGTACTTC. The full variable domain, completed using reference TRBV18 and TRBJ2-5, is NAGVMQNPRHLVRRRGQEARLRCSPMKGHSHVYWYRQLPEEGLKFMVYLQKENIIDESGMPKERFSAEFPKEGPSILRIQQVVRGDSAAYFCASSQPGTGAETQYFGPGTRLLVL.

The chain has TRBV6-5 and TRBJ2-7, with a weak D call TRBD1 (6 bases). The CDR3 contains 15 residues. Germline loops: CDR1 MNHEY, CDR2 SVGAGI. With 6 bases removed from V and 7 bases from J, the gap between germline ends came to 22 bases. The CDR3 region has the DNA TGTGCCAGCAGCCCCCAGCCAACAGGGACGTTAGAGCAGTACTTC. Translated: CASSPQPTGTLEQYF.

This clone was recorded only once. The J gene is TRBJ1-2, the V gene TRBV10-3; the D is unclear. In germline, CDR1 is ENHRY, CDR2 SYGVKD. There are 12 residues in the CDR3. The V end was cut by 3 bases, the J end by 5 bases, with 7 bases between. In DNA, the CDR3 is TGTGCCATCAGTGAAGGAGAATATGGCTACACCTTC. As protein: CAISEGEYGYTF.

V usage is TRBV4-3 and J usage is TRBJ2-7; TRBD1 might be the D (6 bases). The CDR3 length is 14 residues. From germline, CDR1 is LGHNA and CDR2 YSLEER. The V end lost 3 bases, the J end lost 4 bases, and 13 bases lay between the germline ends. This CDR3 reads CASSQFGRGYEQYF. CDR3 nucleotides: TGCGCCAGCAGCCAGTTCGGCAGGGGATACGAGCAGTACTTC.

The J gene is TRBJ2-5, the V gene TRBV29-1, with D perhaps TRBD1 (7 bases). Germline CDR1 is SQVTM and CDR2 is ANQGSEA. Trimming pared 1 base from V and 4 bases from J, leaving 16 bases between. The CDR3 covers 15 residues. CDR3 sequence reads: CSVEVAGQHRETQYF. CDR3 nucleotides: TGCAGCGTTGAAGTGGCGGGACAGCATCGAGAGACCCAGTACTTC.

The chain carries TRBV5-1 and TRBJ1-2, with D uncertain. The CDR3 is 16 residues long. V gave up 4 bases and J gave up 8 bases, with 24 bases separating them. Looked up from germline, CDR1 is SGHRS and CDR2 is YFSETQ. The CDR3: CASSITAREIPWGYTF. In DNA, the CDR3 is TGCGCCAGCAGCATTACGGCTCGGGAAATCCCATGGGGCTACACCTTC. Full variable domain (remainder filled in from reference TRBV5-1 and TRBJ1-2): KAGVTQTPRYLIKTRGQQVTLSCSPISGHRSVSWYQQTPGQGLQFLFEYFSETQRNKGNFPGRFSGRQFSNSRSEMNVSTLELGDSALYLCASSITAREIPWGYTFGSGTRLTVV.

This clone was counted once. The rearrangement links TRBV28 to TRBJ1-6; possible D gene TRBD1, 5 bases. This CDR3 contains 15 residues. The V end lost 5 bases, the J end lost 8 bases, and 16 bases lay between the germline ends. CDR1 is MDHEN and CDR2 is SYDVKM in the germline V gene. The DNA of the CDR3 is TGTGCCAGCAGTCCCGCGGGGAGGGGAGATTCACCCCTCCACTTT. Amino acids: CASSPAGRGDSPLHF.

This clone was observed a single time. The chain has TRBV6-5 and TRBJ2-3; 15 nucleotides match TRBD2. V was pared by 6 bases and J by 5 bases, with 0 bases of the junction left unmatched. Germline V gives CDR1 MNHEY, CDR2 SVGAGI. The CDR3 is made up of 14 amino acids. In DNA form, the CDR3 reads TGTGCCAGCAGGGGACTAGCGGGGGGAGATACGCAGTATTTT. It translates to CASRGLAGGDTQYF.

V and J are TRBV7-2 and TRBJ2-1, with D tentatively TRBD2 (6 bases). CDR3 size: 15 residues. Per the germline V gene, CDR1 is SGHTA and CDR2 is FQGNSA. The germline V and J ends were trimmed by 0 bases and 2 bases, with 8 bases remaining between them. The CDR3 protein is CASSLAGLTYNEQFF. The DNA for the CDR3 is TGTGCCAGCAGCTTAGCGGGACTTACCTACAATGAGCAGTTCTTC.

The count of this clone is one. The chain couples TRBV6-1 to TRBJ2-4, with 11 bases aligning to TRBD2. The CDR3 totals 16 residues. From germline, CDR1 is MNHNS and CDR2 SASEGT. The V segment lost 4 bases and the J segment 6 bases; nucleotides outside the gene matches: 8. The CDR3 sequence: CASSARLAGLGNIQYF. CDR3 DNA sequence: TGTGCCAGCAGTGCTCGACTAGCGGGGCTCGGAAACATTCAGTACTTC.

The V gene is TRBV11-3, the J gene TRBJ2-7, with TRBD2 matching 12 bases. The CDR3 extends over 17 amino acids. V was pared by 1 base and J by 2 bases, with 6 bases of the junction left unmatched. Germline V gives CDR1 SGHNT, CDR2 YENEEA. The CDR3 loop reads CASSLGLAGDPAYEQYF. The CDR3, as DNA: TGTGCCAGCAGCTTAGGACTAGCGGGAGATCCAGCCTACGAGCAGTACTTC. Complete variable domain (other parts from reference TRBV11-3 and TRBJ2-7): EAGVVQSPRYKIIEKKQPVAFWCNPISGHNTLYWYLQNLGQGPELLIRYENEEAVDDSQLPKDRFSAERLKGVDSTLKIQPAELGDSAVYLCASSLGLAGDPAYEQYFGPGTRLTVT.

The rearrangement uses TRBV29-1 and TRBJ2-3, with 10 bases fitting TRBD2. The CDR3 totals 15 residues. CDR1 is SQVTM and CDR2 is ANQGSEA in the germline V gene. Unmatched junction bases numbered 6, after V lost 5 bases and J lost 1 base. DNA of the CDR3: TGCAGCGTTTCGTCCGGGACTAGCGGCACAGATACGCAGTATTTT. Translation gives CSVSSGTSGTDTQYF.

This sequence joins TRBV6-1 and TRBJ2-3; possibly TRBD2 for D (5 bases). The germline V and J ends were trimmed by 3 bases and 2 bases, with 18 bases remaining between them. The CDR3 has 17 residues. CDR1 and CDR2 (germline): MNHNS, SASEGT. The CDR3 nucleotides are TGTGCCAGCAGTGAGACCTCGGGAAGGCCTACCACAGATACGCAGTATTTT. Translation gives CASSETSGRPTTDTQYF.

The CDR3 sequence: CASSERWDQPQHF. The CDR3 region has the DNA TGTGCCAGCTCAGAGCGTTGGGATCAGCCCCAGCATTTT. This rearrangement joins TRBV10-3 to TRBJ1-5; no reliable D call. The germline V and J ends were trimmed by 10 bases and 5 bases, with 15 bases remaining between them. Germline V lookup: CDR1 ENHRY, CDR2 SYGVKD. The CDR3 loop spans 13 amino acids.

The chain recombines TRBV9 with TRBJ2-7, with TRBD1 identical over 8 bases. Germline-derived CDR1 and CDR2 are SGDLS and YYNGEE. CDR3 length: 14 residues. Unmatched junction bases numbered 6, after V lost 2 bases and J lost 5 bases. The CDR3 here is CASSVLDRADEQYF. The DNA of the CDR3 is TGTGCCAGCAGCGTTCTGGACAGGGCCGACGAGCAGTACTTC.